This is a list of T cell receptor beta chains from one sample in a study of T cell changes during pregnancy in multiple sclerosis. Clones were read by immunoSEQ multiplex PCR, and TCRdb kept only the in-frame ones, dropping some. The sample lists some 75,000 clones, roughly 95% occurring once. The sample in question was peripheral blood, obtained in the second trimester of pregnancy. Receptors were obtained from a female donor with multiple sclerosis, enrolled in a pregnancy study. The CDR3 runs from the conserved cysteine through the conserved F or W. The D gene is left open where the match is weak. Clone size is not always given. Where it is, it says once, few, many or a class for expanded clones.

size: -; J: TRBJ1-2; D: -; V: TRBV4-3; DNA: TGCGCCAGCAGCCAAGATGATCGGGTGGGGGGGTGGCATGGCTACACCTTC; CDR3: CASSQDDRVGGWHGYTF
size: -; J: TRBJ2-1; D: -; V: TRBV27; DNA: TGTGCCAGCAGTTTATACTTTCCAACCTACAATGAGCAGTTCTTC; CDR3: CASSLYFPTYNEQFF
size: -; J: TRBJ2-1; D: TRBD1; V: TRBV7-3; DNA: TGTGCCAGCAGCTTATTACAGGGGTTACCAACTGAGCAGTTCTTC; CDR3: CASSLLQGLPTEQFF
size: -; J: TRBJ1-2; D: -; V: TRBV5-1; DNA: TGCGCCAGCAGTGCCTCACCAGGAACCTCCTATGGCTACACCTTC; CDR3: CASSASPGTSYGYTF
size: -; J: TRBJ2-7; D: TRBD1; V: TRBV29-1; DNA: TGCAGCGTTGAATCCCCAGGGGGCTACGAGCAGTACTTC; CDR3: CSVESPGGYEQYF
size: -; J: TRBJ2-7; D: -; V: TRBV6-5; DNA: TGTGCCAGCAGTTCACATCAGGGATCTAGGTACGAGCAGTACTTC; CDR3: CASSSHQGSRYEQYF
size: -; J: TRBJ2-3; D: -; V: TRBV27; DNA: TGTGCCAGCAGTGTCCGACAGGGCACAGATACGCAGTATTTT; CDR3: CASSVRQGTDTQYF
size: -; J: TRBJ2-2; D: TRBD2; V: TRBV19; DNA: TGTGCCAGTAGTTCCGGGACTAGGACCGGGGAGCTGTTTTTT; CDR3: CASSSGTRTGELFF
size: -; J: TRBJ2-7; D: TRBD2; V: TRBV27; DNA: TGTGCCAGCAGTTGGGGCGCTAGCGGTGGTGAGCAGTACTTC; CDR3: CASSWGASGGEQYF
size: -; J: TRBJ2-7; D: TRBD2; V: TRBV7-8; DNA: TGTGCCAGCAGTTACGCGGGGGGGGGATCCTACGAGCAGTACTTC; CDR3: CASSYAGGGSYEQYF
size: -; J: TRBJ2-3; D: -; V: TRBV15; DNA: TGTGCCACCATTGAAGCGGGCACAGATACGCAGTATTTT; CDR3: CATIEAGTDTQYF
size: -; J: TRBJ2-2; D: TRBD1; V: TRBV29-1; DNA: TGCAGCGTTGAAGAACCCAGGGGGTACACCGGGGAGCTGTTTTTT; CDR3: CSVEEPRGYTGELFF
size: -; J: TRBJ1-1; D: TRBD1; V: TRBV18; DNA: TGTGCCAGCACCCTTCGACAGGGTGTCGAAGCTTTCTTT; CDR3: CASTLRQGVEAFF
size: -; J: TRBJ2-7; D: TRBD2; V: TRBV5-1; DNA: TGCGCCAGCAGCTTGGGGCTAGCGGGATCCTACGAGCAGTACTTC; CDR3: CASSLGLAGSYEQYF
size: few; J: TRBJ2-7; D: -; V: TRBV6-1; DNA: TGTGCCAGCAGCAGACAGGCACCCGACGAGCAGTACTTC; CDR3: CASSRQAPDEQYF
size: once; J: TRBJ2-2; D: TRBD2; V: TRBV9; DNA: TGTGCCAGCAGCGCCAGACTAGCGGGAGCTCAGGGGGAGCTGTTTTTT; CDR3: CASSARLAGAQGELFF
size: -; J: TRBJ1-2; D: -; V: TRBV6-1; DNA: TGTGCCAGCAGTGAAAATAGACATAAGACAAACGGCTACACCTTC; CDR3: CASSENRHKTNGYTF
size: -; J: TRBJ2-3; D: TRBD2; V: TRBV4-1; DNA: TGCGCCAGCAGCCAACCCCAGGTGGGACTAGCGGATACAGATACGCAGTATTTT; CDR3: CASSQPQVGLADTDTQYF
size: -; J: TRBJ2-1; D: -; V: TRBV29-1; DNA: TGCAGCGTTGTGCGCCCTTCCTACAATGAGCAGTTCTTC; CDR3: CSVVRPSYNEQFF
size: -; J: TRBJ2-1; D: TRBD2; V: TRBV30; DNA: TGTGCCTGGAGTGGCTGGACTAGCGGGGGGGACAATGAGCAGTTCTTC; CDR3: CAWSGWTSGGDNEQFF
size: -; J: TRBJ2-3; D: TRBD2; V: TRBV5-4; DNA: TGTGCCAGCAGCGCTCAAGCTAGCGGGCATGGAGATACGCAGTATTTT; CDR3: CASSAQASGHGDTQYF
size: -; J: TRBJ1-2; D: -; V: TRBV19; DNA: TGTGCCAGTAGTCCGGGTCCCCCCTTGGATGGCTACACCTTC; CDR3: CASSPGPPLDGYTF
size: -; J: TRBJ1-5; D: TRBD1; V: TRBV2; DNA: TGTGCCAGCAACAGGGGGGGAAATAGCAATCAGCCCCAGCATTTT; CDR3: CASNRGGNSNQPQHF
size: -; J: TRBJ2-1; D: -; V: TRBV4-1; DNA: TGCGCCAGCAGCCAAGGCAGAGGCTATGAGCAGTTCTTC; CDR3: CASSQGRGYEQFF
size: -; J: TRBJ1-4; D: -; V: TRBV4-3; DNA: TGCGCCAGCAGCCAAGGGGGAGTGCTCTATGAAAAACTGTTTTTT; CDR3: CASSQGGVLYEKLFF
size: -; J: TRBJ2-1; D: TRBD2; V: TRBV28; DNA: TGTGCCAGCAGTACATACCTCGGACTAGCGGGAAGGTACAATGAGCAGTTCTTC; CDR3: CASSTYLGLAGRYNEQFF
size: -; J: TRBJ2-2; D: TRBD2; V: TRBV5-1; DNA: TGCGCCAGCTATCCGGGACTAGCGGGAACCGGGGAGCTGTTTTTT; CDR3: CASYPGLAGTGELFF
size: -; J: TRBJ1-2; D: -; V: TRBV5-5; DNA: TGTGCCAGCAGCTGGGATGTCCGGGCCCCCGCCGGAGGCGGCTACACCTTC; CDR3: CASSWDVRAPAGGGYTF
size: -; J: TRBJ2-3; D: -; V: TRBV9; DNA: TGTGCCAGCAGCATGGACGGGACTAGCACAGATACGCAGTATTTT; CDR3: CASSMDGTSTDTQYF
size: -; J: TRBJ2-1; D: TRBD2; V: TRBV19; DNA: TGTGCCAGTAGTATGCGGGAGGACGCTTACAATGAGCAGTTCTTC; CDR3: CASSMREDAYNEQFF
size: -; J: TRBJ1-5; D: TRBD1; V: TRBV5-6; DNA: TGTGCCAGCAGCTTCGGCGGGACAGGGGCCTTCAATCAGCCCCAGCATTTT; CDR3: CASSFGGTGAFNQPQHF
size: -; J: TRBJ1-5; D: -; V: TRBV13; DNA: TGTGCCAGCAGCTTGGGGGGGAGCAATCAGCCCCAGCATTTT; CDR3: CASSLGGSNQPQHF
size: -; J: TRBJ2-7; D: -; V: TRBV5-1; DNA: TGCGCCAGCAGCTTTAGCGCCAGCTCCTACGAGCAGTACTTC; CDR3: CASSFSASSYEQYF
size: -; J: TRBJ1-2; D: TRBD1; V: TRBV2; DNA: TGTGCCAGCAGTAAACATCGGACAGGGGGCCCCTATGGCTACACCTTC; CDR3: CASSKHRTGGPYGYTF
size: -; J: TRBJ2-2; D: TRBD2; V: TRBV5-1; DNA: TGCGCCAGCAGCCCTTCCTCGACTAGCTTCGGGGAGCTGTTTTTT; CDR3: CASSPSSTSFGELFF
size: once; J: TRBJ2-7; D: -; V: TRBV7-6; DNA: TGTGCCAGCAGCCCGACAGAAGCCTACGAGCAGTACTTC; CDR3: CASSPTEAYEQYF
size: -; J: TRBJ2-5; D: -; V: TRBV9; DNA: TGTGCCAGCAGCGTTGGGGGGAGTAGTGAGACCCAGTACTTC; CDR3: CASSVGGSSETQYF
size: -; J: TRBJ2-1; D: -; V: TRBV9; DNA: TGTGCCAGCAGCGTAGCTCTCTCCGGGAACTCCTACAATGAGCAGTTCTTC; CDR3: CASSVALSGNSYNEQFF
size: -; J: TRBJ2-1; D: -; V: TRBV10-2; DNA: TGCGCCAGCAGTGACCGGGGCTCCTACAATGAGCAGTTCTTC; CDR3: CASSDRGSYNEQFF
size: -; J: TRBJ2-7; D: -; V: TRBV2; DNA: TGTGCCAGCAGTGAAGCTCCCATCAATAGATACGAGCAGTACTTC; CDR3: CASSEAPINRYEQYF
size: -; J: TRBJ1-1; D: TRBD1; V: TRBV4-1; DNA: TGCGCCAGCAGCCAGGGGGGAGGACAGGGTTTTAGCAACACTGAAGCTTTCTTT; CDR3: CASSQGGGQGFSNTEAFF
size: -; J: TRBJ1-1; D: -; V: TRBV10-3; DNA: TGTGCCATCAGTCCGAGGGGGAGTGACACTGAAGCTTTCTTT; CDR3: CAISPRGSDTEAFF
size: -; J: TRBJ1-5; D: -; V: TRBV19; DNA: TGTGCCAGTAGAACGCATCGTGGTGGGGGGCAGCCCCAGCATTTT; CDR3: CASRTHRGGGQPQHF
size: -; J: TRBJ1-2; D: TRBD1; V: TRBV7-9; DNA: TGTGCCAGCAGCTTATCCGGGACAGGGATTATAACCTATGGCTACACCTTC; CDR3: CASSLSGTGIITYGYTF
size: -; J: TRBJ2-7; D: TRBD1; V: TRBV4-3; DNA: TGCGCCAGCAGCCAGGATGAGACAGGGGGATTTTACGAGCAGTACTTC; CDR3: CASSQDETGGFYEQYF
size: -; J: TRBJ1-5; D: -; V: TRBV21-1; DNA: TGTGCCAGCAGCAAACCTACGGTAGAGGGGGTTTTTGGCAATCAGCCCCAGCATTTT; CDR3: CASSKPTVEGVFGNQPQHF
size: -; J: TRBJ2-1; D: -; V: TRBV9; DNA: TGTGCCAGCAGCCCCCGTTCCTCCCTACTAGGGAATGAGCAGTTCTTC; CDR3: CASSPRSSLLGNEQFF
size: -; J: TRBJ1-5; D: TRBD1; V: TRBV6-6; DNA: TGTGCCAGCAATCAACAGGGGTTCAATCAGCCCCAGCATTTT; CDR3: CASNQQGFNQPQHF
size: -; J: TRBJ2-6; D: TRBD1; V: TRBV27; DNA: TGTGCCAGCAGTTTAGGAAACAGGGGGCGGGGTGGGGCCAACGTCCTGACTTTC; CDR3: CASSLGNRGRGGANVLTF
size: -; J: TRBJ2-1; D: -; V: TRBV11-3; DNA: TGTGCCAGCAGCTTAGGGTTCGGGTATTATGAGCAGTTCTTC; CDR3: CASSLGFGYYEQFF
size: -; J: TRBJ2-1; D: TRBD2; V: TRBV5-8; DNA: TGTGCCAGCAGCGCGTCTGGGGCGGGAGGGGGAGGTGAGCAGTTCTTC; CDR3: CASSASGAGGGGEQFF
size: -; J: TRBJ2-3; D: TRBD1; V: TRBV7-3; DNA: TGTGCCAGCAGCTCGCCAGGGGGAGATACGCAGTATTTT; CDR3: CASSSPGGDTQYF
size: -; J: TRBJ1-2; D: TRBD1; V: TRBV5-5; DNA: TGTGCCAGCAGCCTGAGACAGGGGGCGGGGGGCTACACCTTC; CDR3: CASSLRQGAGGYTF
size: -; J: TRBJ1-1; D: TRBD1; V: TRBV7-9; DNA: TGTGCCAGCAGCTCCTTTACAGGGGGCGTCGCTGAAGCTTTCTTT; CDR3: CASSSFTGGVAEAFF
size: -; J: TRBJ2-7; D: -; V: TRBV7-2; DNA: TGTGCCAGCAGCTTAGTACAGGGCGGCTACGAGCAGTACTTC; CDR3: CASSLVQGGYEQYF
size: -; J: TRBJ2-1; D: -; V: TRBV5-8; DNA: TGTGCCAGCAGCCCCGGTGACTCTTCCTACAATGAGCAGTTCTTC; CDR3: CASSPGDSSYNEQFF
size: -; J: TRBJ2-3; D: TRBD1; V: TRBV28; DNA: TGTGCCAGCAGTTTCTTGTGGGACAGCACCCGATATACGCAGTATTTT; CDR3: CASSFLWDSTRYTQYF
size: once; J: TRBJ1-5; D: TRBD1; V: TRBV28; DNA: TGTGCCAGCAGCCGACGGGACAGGACTAGGGCCCAGCATTTT; CDR3: CASSRRDRTRAQHF
size: once; J: TRBJ1-2; D: -; V: TRBV28; DNA: TGTGCCAGCAGTCCTATCGGGGAGGGCTACACCTTC; CDR3: CASSPIGEGYTF